This entry lists 12 T cell receptor beta chains sequenced from one sample in a study of T-cell memory formation after mild COVID-19. Each CDR3 protein gets one entry after TCRdb re-called the 5' RACE reads with MiXCR. The table has fewer than 700,000 distinct CDR3 sequences, approximately 19% seen once. The material sequenced was PBMCs or a T cell subset sorted from them (not recorded which). These receptors originate from an adult woman who had mild COVID-19 (a few samples of this study predate the infection). Cell type and time point are not known.

The genes are TRBV7-9 and TRBJ1-4; D is undetermined. V was shortened by 5 bases and J by 7 bases, with 11 bases between the two germline ends. The CDR3 has 13 amino acids. Germline CDR1 reads SEHNR; CDR2 reads FQNEAQ (reference sequence). The CDR3 DNA follows: TGTGCCAGCAGCCAAGGAGTCCTTGAAAAACTGTTTTTT. It is translated as CASSQGVLEKLFF.

The chain carries TRBV5-1 and TRBJ2-1; the match to TRBD1 covers 7 bases. The CDR3 consists of 13 residues. The V gene end was trimmed by 5 bases and the J gene end by 5 bases; junction bases not matched to a gene: 4. Germline assignment: CDR1 SGHRS and CDR2 YFSETQ. CDR3 DNA: TGCGCCAGCAGGGGGGACAGCCACAATGAGCAGTTCTTC. This translates into CASRGDSHNEQFF.

This chain joins TRBV5-4 and TRBJ2-3; no firm D call. The CDR3 is made up of 13 amino acids. From germline, CDR1 is SGHNT and CDR2 YYREEE (reference sequence). Trimming cost V 3 bases and J 4 bases, with 9 bases left between them. CDR3 residues: CASSSRPPDTQYF. The DNA for the CDR3 is TGTGCCAGCAGCTCCCGACCGCCAGATACGCAGTATTTT.

This clonotype was found a few times. The chain carries TRBV12-3 or TRBV12-4 and TRBJ1-2; tentative D call: TRBD1 (6 bases). The CDR3 totals 14 residues. The V end was cut by 4 bases, the J end by 8 bases, with 17 bases between. CDR3 in amino acids: CASSSSVGAEGYTF. The CDR3 DNA sequence: TGTGCCAGCAGTTCCTCAGTGGGGGCAGAGGGCTACACCTTC.

This clonotype was observed a few times. The rearrangement joins TRBV20-1 to TRBJ2-7; 9 bases are shared with TRBD1. Per the germline V gene, CDR1 is DFQATT and CDR2 is SNEGSKA (reference sequence). The CDR3 consists of 15 residues. V dropped 0 bases and J dropped 6; count of bases not matched to a gene: 9. The DNA for the CDR3 is TGCAGTGCTAGAGATGAACGGGACAGGGCACCCGAGCAGTACTTC. It is translated as CSARDERDRAPEQYF.

This clonotype showed up just a few times. The V gene is TRBV19, the J gene TRBJ2-2; maybe TRBD1 (5 bases). The V and J ends lost 5 bases and 6 bases respectively, with 10 bases between them. There are 13 residues in the CDR3. In germline, CDR1 is LNHDA, CDR2 SQIVND (reference sequence). CDR3 coding DNA: TGTGCCAGTAGTTTCAGGGTGGCCGGGGAGCTGTTTTTT. The encoded protein is CASSFRVAGELFF.

This clonotype was picked up a small number of times. The chain has TRBV7-3 and TRBJ2-1; 9 nucleotides match TRBD2. The CDR3 sequence is 16 residues long. Germline V gene sequence: CDR1 SGHTA, CDR2 FQGTGA. Losses at the gene ends were 6 bases for V and 9 bases for J; bases not matched to a gene: 15. CDR3 residues: CASSQLAGFPWGEQFF. CDR3 in DNA: TGTGCCAGCAGTCAGCTAGCGGGATTTCCGTGGGGTGAGCAGTTCTTC.

This chain joins TRBV7-6 and TRBJ1-1, with D possibly TRBD1 on 6 matching bases. The CDR3 consists of 16 residues. Germline CDR1 SGHVS, CDR2 FNYEAQ. V lost 1 base and J 1 base, leaving 13 bases between the germline ends. This CDR3 is CASSLGVQGANTEAFF. The CDR3 DNA reads as TGTGCCAGCAGCTTAGGGGTACAGGGAGCGAACACTGAAGCTTTCTTT.

This clonotype turned up a few times. V is TRBV7-4 and J is TRBJ2-3, with 10 bases that match TRBD2. Germline CDR1 is SGHVT and CDR2 is SQSDAQ. Unmatched junction bases numbered 14, after V lost 5 bases and J lost 0 bases. CDR3 length equals 19 residues. The DNA for the CDR3 is TGTGCCAGCAGCCCATCGGTGGCTAGCGGGGGCTCTAGCACAGATACGCAGTATTTT. Its translation: CASSPSVASGGSSTDTQYF.

This clonotype was recorded at least ten times. The V and J genes are TRBV3-1 and TRBJ2-1; D gene ambiguous. Germline CDR1 is LGHDT and CDR2 is YNNKEL (reference sequence). The CDR3 contains 17 residues. V lost 3 bases and J 4 bases, leaving 19 bases between the germline ends. The CDR3 loop is CASSHGPLGVRYNEQFF. As DNA, the CDR3 is TGTGCCAGCAGCCATGGACCCTTGGGCGTTCGGTACAATGAGCAGTTCTTC.

The genes are TRBV4-3 and TRBJ1-6, with 8 nucleotides matching TRBD1. Germline V gene data show CDR1 as LGHNA and CDR2 as YSLEER. The CDR3 totals 17 residues. Losses at the gene ends were 0 bases for V and 7 bases for J; bases not matched to a gene: 8. DNA for the CDR3: TGCGCCAGCAGCCAAGATTTAGGACAGGGAGCAAATTCACCCCTCCACTTT. Translating gives CASSQDLGQGANSPLHF.

This clonotype came up a few times. V is TRBV29-1 and J is TRBJ2-5; TRBD2 matches at 7 bases. This CDR3 is 12 amino acids long. CDR1 is SQVTM, CDR2 ANQGSEA, per germline. V shed 5 bases and J 4 bases; nucleotides not matched to a gene: 4. The CDR3 reads CSVLSGTETQYF. In nucleotides, the CDR3 is TGCAGCGTTCTGAGCGGGACAGAGACCCAGTACTTC. The whole variable domain, filled in from reference TRBV29-1 and TRBJ2-5, reads SAVISQKPSRDICQRGTSLTIQCQVDSQVTMMFWYRQQPGQSLTLIATANQGSEATYESGFVIDKFPISRPNLTFSTLTVSNMSPEDSSIYLCSVLSGTETQYFGPGTRLLVL.